This T cell receptor (beta chain) was found in a study of cytomegalovirus exposure and HLA in healthy donors. Findings and caveats of the study: Being indistinguishable, some V segments were excluded, TRBV6-2 and TRBV6-3 among them.

In regard to this clone: The antigen is undetermined.

The PCR contained 60 Vbeta and 13 Jbeta primers. Clones were sequenced by immunoSEQ multiplex PCR, and TCRdb holds only the in-frame ones, with some missing. The sample comprises 150,000 to 200,000 clones, roughly 80% of which are singletons, and roughly 8.2% rests with the top ten. CDR1 is KGHSH and CDR2 is LQKENI in the germline V gene. V was cut by 1 base and J by 3 bases, with 18 bases left in between. CDR3 size: 17 residues. The clonotype was recovered from a woman in her 40s in good health and CMV-seropositive. J is TRBJ1-1 and V is TRBV18, with D possibly TRBD1 on 5 matching bases. Sequencing was carried out using PBMCs. CDR3 region: CASSPRVGLSGDTEAFF. DNA of the CDR3: TGTGCCAGCTCACCACGAGTAGGCCTCTCGGGGGACACTGAAGCTTTCTTT.